The 10 T cell receptor beta chains below all came from one sample that was sequenced in a study of T-cell reconstitution after alpha-beta-depleted transplantation in children. The TCRbeta library was prepared with unique molecular identifiers. A single record per CDR3 protein comes from TCRdb applying MiXCR to the PCR reads. The sample yields about a million distinct CDR3 sequences, roughly 29% seen once. The source was PBMCs, mostly from graft donor cells, collected 360 days after TCRalphabeta/CD19-depleted stem cell transplant. These receptors originate from a boy under three years old who had a stem cell transplant for SCID, so the T cells may come from the graft donor.

The rearrangement joins TRBV20-1 to TRBJ2-3; 10 positions agree with TRBD2. Germline V gene sequence: CDR1 DFQATT, CDR2 SNEGSKA (reference sequence). This CDR3 comprises 15 residues. After removal of 3 bases from V and 1 base from J, the junction contained 4 bases not matched to a gene. The CDR3: CSARGLAGGTDTQYF. The CDR3 nucleotides read TGCAGTGCTAGGGGGCTAGCGGGGGGCACAGATACGCAGTATTTT.

The rearrangement links TRBV2 to TRBJ2-6, with D unclear. The CDR3 length is 14 residues. Trimming took 4 bases from V and 3 from J, leaving 7 bases between them. Germline V gives CDR1 SNHLY, CDR2 FYNNEI. The CDR3 region is CASSGVNGANVLTF. The CDR3 DNA follows: TGTGCCAGCAGTGGGGTGAATGGGGCCAACGTCCTGACTTTC.

This clonotype was detected a few times. This chain links TRBV20-1 with TRBJ2-7; D uncertain. The ends were cut back, 5 bases at V and 2 bases at J, with 10 bases in the middle. The CDR3 loop spans 12 amino acids. Germline assignment: CDR1 DFQATT and CDR2 SNEGSKA (reference sequence). The DNA for the CDR3 is TGCAGTGCTTCGACCGAAACCTACGAGCAGTACTTC. Translation gives CSASTETYEQYF.

The chain carries TRBV7-9 and TRBJ1-5; no clear D. The V gene lost 0 bases and the J gene lost 1 base, with 10 bases spanning the gap. This CDR3 has 16 residues. Looked up from germline, CDR1 is SEHNR and CDR2 is FQNEAQ (reference sequence). The CDR3 protein is CASSLAQGRSNQPQHF. The CDR3 region has the DNA TGTGCCAGCAGCTTAGCGCAAGGCAGGAGCAATCAGCCCCAGCATTTT.

The V and J genes are TRBV11-2 and TRBJ2-2; D gene unclear. This CDR3 is built from 15 residues. Trimming took 1 base from V and 5 from J, leaving 11 bases between them. Looked up from germline, CDR1 is SGHAT and CDR2 is FQNNGV. The CDR3 sequence: CASSLGVYGTGELFF. The DNA for the CDR3 is TGTGCCAGCAGCTTAGGGGTCTATGGGACCGGGGAGCTGTTTTTT.

The chain recombines TRBV14 with TRBJ1-2, with a tentative D call TRBD1 (5 bases). The CDR3 runs to 16 residues. The ends were cut back, 4 bases at V and 4 bases at J, with 19 bases in the middle. From germline, CDR1 is SGHDN and CDR2 FVKESK. CDR3 bases: TGTGCCAGCAGCCTATCGGGACCTATTGGAATCTATGGCTACACCTTC. It is translated as CASSLSGPIGIYGYTF.

There are a few counts of this clonotype. The V gene is TRBV6-5, the J gene TRBJ1-5; a weak D match, TRBD1 (5 bases). Germline V gives CDR1 MNHEY, CDR2 SVGAGI. The CDR3 covers 15 residues. With 0 bases removed from V and 4 bases from J, the gap between germline ends came to 10 bases. The DNA for the CDR3 is TGTGCCAGCAGTTACTCGTTGACAGCTAATCAGCCCCAGCATTTT. Its translation is CASSYSLTANQPQHF.

The chain couples TRBV30 to TRBJ2-7, with D uncertain. Trimming shortened V by 3 bases and J by 7 bases, and 10 bases separated the two germline ends. CDR1 and CDR2 from the germline V gene are GTSNPN and SVGIG (reference sequence). This CDR3 has 11 residues. The CDR3 reads CAWSFGREQYF. The DNA of the CDR3 is TGTGCCTGGAGCTTTGGGCGGGAGCAGTACTTC. The variable domain in full, with the rest retrieved from reference TRBV30 and TRBJ2-7, is SQTIHQWPATLVQPVGSPLSLECTVEGTSNPNLYWYRQAAGRGLQLLFYSVGIGQISSEVPQNLSASRPQDRQFILSSKKLLLSDSGFYLCAWSFGREQYFGPGTRLTVT.

This rearrangement joins TRBV10-3 to TRBJ2-1; TRBD2 matches 9 bases. This CDR3 has 16 amino acids. CDR1 and CDR2 (germline): ENHRY, SYGVKD. With V trimmed by 3 bases and J by 8 bases, 11 bases remained unmatched. CDR3 amino acids: CAISDLAGGPNYEQFF. The CDR3 DNA reads as TGTGCCATCAGTGATTTGGCGGGGGGGCCCAACTATGAGCAGTTCTTC.

This clonotype was found a few times. This rearrangement joins TRBV6-1 to TRBJ1-1, with D maybe TRBD1 (6 bases). The CDR3 contains 16 residues. Trimming cost V 5 bases and J 5 bases, with 21 bases left between them. Germline lookup yields CDR1 MNHNS and CDR2 SASEGT. The CDR3 loop is CASSRAPGGGATEAFF. CDR3 bases: TGTGCCAGCAGTAGGGCCCCCGGGGGGGGCGCGACTGAAGCTTTCTTT.